Listed below are T cell receptor beta chains from one sample, sequenced in a study of T cell repertoires in cytomegalovirus infection. TCRdb re-called the reads through MiXCR, storing one row per CDR3 protein. Counted here are 630,000 or so distinct CDR3 sequences, 20% to 25% occurring once; the ten biggest clones make up 8%. Material: CD8+ T cells from PBMCs. The receptors derive from a human donor in good health (CMV status not recorded). Some clones in this sample may be carry-over from other donors' samples. Both conserved end residues are part of each CDR3.

V: TRBV19; J: TRBJ2-3; CDR3: CASSFGPEVTDTQYF
V: TRBV11-2; J: TRBJ2-3; CDR3: CASSPSGGPSTDTQYF
V: TRBV20-1; J: TRBJ1-2; CDR3: CSARGTAPYGYTF
V: TRBV7-9; J: TRBJ2-1; CDR3: CASSLVRGFDNEQFF
V: TRBV29-1; J: TRBJ2-5; CDR3: CSVEDGYGKETQYF
V: TRBV27; J: TRBJ2-7; CDR3: CASGTYEQYF
V: TRBV6-2/TRBV6-3; J: TRBJ2-2; CDR3: CASSFVGGNTGELFF
V: TRBV7-2; J: TRBJ1-1; CDR3: CASSWTVNTEAFF
V: TRBV6-5; J: TRBJ2-1; CDR3: CASSYSGVGGEQFF
V: TRBV15; J: TRBJ1-6; CDR3: CATSRERDGNSPLHF
V: TRBV11-2; J: TRBJ1-1; CDR3: CASSFYRRDRGEGTEAFF
V: TRBV28; J: TRBJ2-1; CDR3: CASHSGGGTGAYNEQFF
V: TRBV5-6; J: TRBJ1-1; CDR3: CASSAGTLGKAFF
V: TRBV7-9; J: TRBJ1-1; CDR3: CASSLARGMNTEAFF
V: TRBV9; J: TRBJ1-1; CDR3: CASSVARGGNTEAFF
V: TRBV20-1; J: TRBJ2-2; CDR3: CSADRINANTGELFF
V: TRBV5-1; J: TRBJ2-2; CDR3: CASSLAPKNTGELFF
V: TRBV20-1; J: TRBJ2-1; CDR3: CSARANPKVGTYNEQFF
V: TRBV29-1; J: TRBJ2-4; CDR3: CSVARVGNIQYF
V: TRBV28; J: TRBJ2-5; CDR3: CASRLGLSQETQYF
V: TRBV28; J: TRBJ2-5; CDR3: CASSMGLLAGGNPQETQYF
V: TRBV24-1; J: TRBJ2-2; CDR3: CATSDLTDTGELFF
V: TRBV6-1; J: TRBJ1-1; CDR3: CASIRPGQGTNEAFF
V: TRBV27; J: TRBJ2-2; CDR3: CASSGYSGDTGELFF
V: TRBV4-1; J: TRBJ2-3; CDR3: CASSQEGTGGRTDTQYF
V: TRBV29-1; J: TRBJ2-7; CDR3: CSVGQKYEQYF
V: TRBV19; J: TRBJ1-1; CDR3: CVSSIGTAEAFF
V: TRBV10-3; J: TRBJ1-3; CDR3: CAIRGDREVAENTIYF
V: TRBV6-6; J: TRBJ2-1; CDR3: CASRSRQEYEQFF
V: TRBV7-9; J: TRBJ2-1; CDR3: CASSLGFEAGGWNEQFF
V: TRBV11-2; J: TRBJ1-1; CDR3: CASSRDQGDYTEAFF
V: TRBV7-2; J: TRBJ1-6; CDR3: CASSLARRTYNSPLHF
V: TRBV20-1; J: TRBJ1-2; CDR3: CSARGGVGDYGYTF
V: TRBV7-9; J: TRBJ2-1; CDR3: CASIDLSGRSYNEQFF
V: TRBV5-6; J: TRBJ2-7; CDR3: CASSFGWQGLEQYF
V: TRBV20-1; J: TRBJ2-5; CDR3: CSARDHRFGETQYF
V: TRBV29-1; J: TRBJ2-4; CDR3: CSVFGGSKNIQYF
V: TRBV14; J: TRBJ2-1; CDR3: CASSHSQGLYGHNEQFF
V: TRBV20-1; J: TRBJ2-1; CDR3: CSARERGTYNEQFF
V: TRBV12-3/TRBV12-4; J: TRBJ2-1; CDR3: CASSLGLAGGPEQFF
V: TRBV6-8; J: TRBJ1-1; CDR3: CASKPTANTEAFF
V: TRBV7-9; J: TRBJ2-2; CDR3: CASSVGQGLYTGELFF
V: TRBV29-1; J: TRBJ1-2; CDR3: CSVQGQIYGYTF
V: TRBV10-3; J: TRBJ2-1; CDR3: CAISDLGVQAEQFF
V: TRBV27; J: TRBJ2-7; CDR3: CASSLTVAYEQYF
V: TRBV7-9; J: TRBJ2-1; CDR3: CASSLDLGNEQFF
V: TRBV27; J: TRBJ1-5; CDR3: CASRGQGNQPQHF
V: TRBV20-1; J: TRBJ2-1; CDR3: CSARLANYNEQFF
V: TRBV15; J: TRBJ1-4; CDR3: CATSRDPMGEKLFF
V: TRBV12-3/TRBV12-4; J: TRBJ1-1; CDR3: CASSPSERRNTEAFF
V: TRBV27; J: TRBJ2-3; CDR3: CASSSLETSTDTQYF
V: TRBV29-1; J: TRBJ2-1; CDR3: CSVEDRRNRDNEQFF
V: TRBV6-1; J: TRBJ2-5; CDR3: CASSEWELAGGREGTQYF
V: TRBV25-1; J: TRBJ1-2; CDR3: CASSELRGRNYGYTF
V: TRBV25-1; J: TRBJ1-2; CDR3: CASGVGRVSKNYGYTF
V: TRBV7-3; J: TRBJ2-1; CDR3: CASSFSPTEYNEQFF
V: TRBV6-2/TRBV6-3; J: TRBJ2-3; CDR3: CASSYSAGDRTDTQYF
V: TRBV4-1; J: TRBJ2-1; CDR3: CASSPVILSYNEQFF